The rows below give T cell receptor beta chains drawn from one sample of a study of monozygotic twins with inflammatory bowel disease. TCRdb reprocessed the 5' RACE reads and stores each CDR3 protein as one record, lacking DNA. This sample's table has around 190,000 distinct CDR3 sequences. The sequenced sample was blood. The receptors stem from a human donor with ulcerative colitis or Crohn's disease, or a healthy co-twin of an affected twin (not recorded which). The CDR3 runs from the conserved cysteine through the conserved F or W.

>TRBJ1-4|TRBV19
CASSYRTGPEKLFF
>TRBJ2-1|TRBV20-1
CSAESLYRGSYYNEQFF
>TRBJ2-7|TRBV20-1
CSARRDGIDPSYEQYF
>TRBJ2-1|TRBV19
CASSMWRSSYNEQFF
>TRBJ1-5|TRBV20-1
CSARVTQGAGQPQHF
>TRBJ1-3|TRBV29-1
CSATQGRDTIYF
>TRBJ1-5|TRBV6-1
CATSREGPGSNQPQHF
>TRBJ2-7|TRBV7-9
CASSFSGGGEEQYF
>TRBJ2-7|TRBV27
CASSSAGGASYEQYF
>TRBJ2-1|TRBV6-5
CASSYSRLLLYNEQFF
>TRBJ1-1|TRBV29-1
CSVRGVSQNTEAFF
>TRBJ1-1|TRBV5-4
CASSPGGRGVLGDTEAFF
>TRBJ2-5|TRBV7-7
CASSPYTGLQETQYF
>TRBJ2-1|TRBV12-3/TRBV12-4
CASSPRTEQFF
>TRBJ1-2|TRBV6-5
CASSYSGQGTSYTF
>TRBJ1-1|TRBV12-3/TRBV12-4
CASSRDQGGAEAFF
>TRBJ1-2|TRBV6-4
CASSRDSVSNYGYTF
>TRBJ2-3|TRBV5-1
CASSLGSYADTQYF
>TRBJ2-5|TRBV2
CASSPPPGVRETQYF
>TRBJ2-3|TRBV27
CASSFLGASTDTQYF